Given below is one T cell receptor beta chain in context. What it binds is unknown. These data come from a study of cytomegalovirus exposure and HLA in healthy donors. Regarding the study as a whole: Another analysis was done later, and it associated around 16,000 TCR beta sequences with HLA alleles at 0.05 false discovery rate. Further analysis, carried out later, found HLA-associated TCR beta chains more clonally expanded than equally common other chains. TCR beta chains numbering 164 were designated cytomegalovirus-associated. Most CMV-associated TCR beta chains appeared HLA-restricted in a later analysis.

With 60 Vbeta and 13 Jbeta primers, the PCR was carried out. Sequencing used immunoSEQ multiplex PCR; TCRdb keeps in-frame clones, though not all of them. This sample has 150,000 or so clones, with more than 60% found just once. This CDR3 is 15 amino acids long. CDR1 and CDR2 from the germline V gene are SGDLS and YYNGEE. V gave up 4 bases and J gave up 2 bases, with 15 bases separating them. This TCR derives from a female donor in good health and CMV-seronegative. The source material was PBMCs. The chain employs TRBV9 and TRBJ1-2, with a tentative D call TRBD1 (6 bases). CDR3 nucleotides: TGTGCCAGCAGCACCCGGAACAGGGAAAACTATGGCTACACCTTC. Translated: CASSTRNRENYGYTF.